The 4 T cell receptor beta chains below come from one sample, sequenced in a study of blood T cell repertoires in COVID-19. Clones were sequenced by immunoSEQ multiplex PCR, and TCRdb holds only the in-frame ones, with some missing. The repertoire includes under 250,000 clones, approximately 81% of them detected once, and over 2.5% sits in the top ten. Sample: peripheral blood. The receptors stem from a man aged 50-59 years who had recovered from COVID-19.

This chain connects TRBV2 to TRBJ2-2; 7 nucleotides line up with TRBD2. With 8 bases clipped from V and 2 bases from J, the junction kept 8 bases outside the gene matches. Looked up from germline, CDR1 is SNHLY and CDR2 is FYNNEI. This CDR3 contains 15 residues. The CDR3 coding sequence is TGTGCCAGCCTTGGGGGGGGAGTCAACACCGGGGAGCTGTTTTTT. Translating it yields CASLGGGVNTGELFF.

CDR3 residues: CASSAGQGSYNEQFF. The DNA of the CDR3 is TGTGCCAGCAGCGCCGGACAGGGGTCCTACAATGAGCAGTTCTTC. The rearrangement links TRBV9 to TRBJ2-1, with 9 bases matching TRBD1. From germline, CDR1 is SGDLS and CDR2 YYNGEE. V trimming: 3 bases; J trimming: 1 base; junction bases outside the gene matches: 2. This CDR3 region has 15 residues.

The V call is TRBV15, the J call TRBJ1-2; possibly TRBD1 for D (6 bases). Germline V lookup: CDR1 LNHNV, CDR2 YYDKDF (reference sequence). This CDR3 spans 14 amino acids. The V and J ends lost 1 base and 2 bases respectively, with 8 bases between them. The CDR3 nucleotides read TGTGCCACCAGCAGAGGGGGACAAAACTATGGCTACACCTTC. As protein: CATSRGGQNYGYTF.

The chain recombines TRBV28 with TRBJ1-5, with D maybe TRBD1 (5 bases). V dropped 8 bases and J dropped 11 bases, with 28 bases sitting between them. Per germline, CDR1 MDHEN and CDR2 SYDVKM. The CDR3 contains 16 residues. The CDR3 region has the DNA TGTGCCAGCCTCACCTGGGGGGGAGGTCGGGTCCCGTCCCAGCATTTT. It is translated as CASLTWGGGRVPSQHF.